Here is one T cell receptor (beta chain) with its context. Its specificity is unknown. The sample comes from a study of cytomegalovirus exposure and HLA in healthy donors. Study context: Later analysis reported that the 95 to 150 validation repertoires shared the platform of the roughly 710 first-cohort repertoires. Whole-study findings and limits: Specific recognition of CMV antigens was confirmed in vitro for a few chains (all CMV-associated). Some TCR beta chains (164 of them) were listed as cytomegalovirus-associated.

TCRdb's table, derived via immunoSEQ multiplex PCR, lists solely in-frame clones and lacks some. The sample includes 250,000 to 350,000 clones, around 86% of them seen just once. The specimen sequenced was PBMCs. The TCR originated in a woman aged 18-29 years in good health and CMV-seronegative.

CDR3 protein: CASRKTGGLETQYF. The CDR3 region has the DNA TGTGCCAGCAGGAAAACAGGGGGCTTAGAGACCCAGTACTTC. The chain employs TRBV2 and TRBJ2-5, with 9 positions matching TRBD1. Germline CDR1 and CDR2: SNHLY and FYNNEI. There are 14 residues in the CDR3. V gave up 6 bases and J gave up 4 bases; unmatched junction bases: 6.